What follows describes a single TCR beta chain. This clone's antigen is unknown. There are no base qualities to consult, and no much larger clone falls within one base. The data originate from a study of shared clonotypes between healthy human individuals (dated by TCRdb to 2020 to 2022). Regarding the study in general: A few men and a couple of women, aged 18 to 49 years, made up the cohort. For each donor, three plates each were used for CD4 naive and CD4 memory, two plates were used for CD8 naive, and one plate was used for CD8 memory. To estimate repertoire size and how much clonotype sharing occurs between individuals, the study deeply sequenced the blood TCR repertoires of a handful of healthy adults. To increase sequencing depth and limit assay-specific biases, different laboratories used diverse techniques to prepare libraries and sequence TCR repertoires. Each donor's leukapheresis produced roughly between roughly 0.85 and 9.5 billion PBMCs. Beyond this particular receptor, the publication reports: Because the study included only a small number of donors, the genetic and exposure-history diversity represented was limited. Naive subsets generally had larger estimated clonotype richness than memory subsets. Sampling was limited to blood, and TCR repertoires in tissue likely differ from TCR repertoires in blood. Based on pairwise subsampling, the degree of clonotype sharing among donors was expected to be affected by sequencing depth. Sharing across a handful of donors was observed for about 5% of naive CD4, over 3% of naive CD8, 2% to 2.5% of memory CD4, and approximately 0.41% of memory CD8 clonotypes. Compared with non-shared clonotypes, clonotypes shared by all four sorted-subset donors had higher generation probabilities. Incomplete sequencing was indicated by rarefaction of sorted-subset datasets, despite the large sequencing depth.

Including cysteine and phenylalanine, the CDR3 has 14 amino acids. The sequence is cut down to CDR3 DNA, 42 bases in frame from base 1. V and J lose 0 bases and 6 bases, and a span of 12 bases separates them. The germline V gene provides CDR1 KGHSY and CDR2 FQNENV. Using the deep immunoSEQ assay, multiplex PCR amplified TCR CDR3 regions from genomic DNA. Genomic DNA extracted from each cell subset was distributed evenly over all wells of several immunoSEQ 96-well plates, and each plate served as one replicate. Each replicate PCR for sorted subsets received roughly 0.2 ug genomic DNA, equal to 30,000 or so T cell genomes. Purified libraries were quantified with a Qubit 3.0 fluorometer, sized on a Bioanalyzer 2100, and re-quantified with the KAPA Library Quantification kit. Every immunoSEQ 96-well plate was sequenced on a separate single-read 150-cycle Illumina NextSeq 550 flow cell. The authors processed their data as follows. Because only junctional sequences without quality scores were contained in the immunoSEQ output, filtering matching that applied to full-length reads could not be performed. Sequences were annotated with PyIR, a Python wrapper for IgBLAST v1.9, using IMGT germline references to assign V/J genes and CDR3. Reads were filtered out if the reads had weak V/J assignments (E-value above 1e-6), no CDR3, stop codons, out-of-frame junctions, or ambiguous translated residues. V3J clonotypes were defined as sequences sharing the same inferred V gene, J gene, and CDR3 amino acid sequence. Percentage overlap between repertoires was calculated by dividing the number of shared unique clonotypes by the size of the smaller repertoire. RTK rarefaction, the Chao1 estimator, and Recon v2.1 estimates of unobserved clonotypes were used to assess repertoire richness. OLGA was used to compute generation probabilities for all TCRbeta clonotypes that the gDNA method yielded from a handful of donors. TCRdb mirrors the immuneACCESS table, restricted to in-frame sequences. Some clones are absent from its copies; in checked studies, under half trace to an unresolved V gene, and the reason for the others is unknown. V and J calls and clone size follow that table, whereas D and trimming were derived from the DNA. The sample table contains around 2.3 million clones; only one count was recorded for 95% of them. The top ten clonotypes cover approximately 0.13% of the sample.

The donors were healthy, HIV-negative adults with no recently reported acute infections or vaccinations. All donors were Caucasian adults living in Nashville, Tennessee, USA. CD4+ T cells were enriched by magnetic negative selection; naive cells were then positively selected on CD45RA, and the negative fraction formed the memory subset. After blood collection by leukapheresis, PBMCs were isolated using Ficoll-Histopaque density gradient centrifugation and then cryopreserved in the vapor phase of liquid nitrogen. Analytical flow cytometry was used to check the purity and quantity of every magnetically sorted T cell population. Genomic DNA was isolated from each sorted fraction and quantified by UV absorbance on a Nanodrop 2000c.

The sequence derives from a man younger than 35 in good health. The material sequenced was naive CD4+ T cells sorted from blood. The cell subset or site label here, explained by the study, means: CD45RA+ positively selected. Recombination linked TRBV16 to TRBJ2-7, with the D gene too uncertain to name. The bases are TGTGCCAGCAGCCAATCGCGACTGATGGGCGAGCAGTACTTC. It translates to CASSQSRLMGEQYF.